These 5 T cell receptor beta chains were all obtained from the same sample, sequenced in a study of human T cells and chemical hapten exposure. The time point is: pre-sensitization, week 0. Described treatment: therapeutic diphenylcyclopropenone sensitization with weekly scalp DPC. TCRdb re-analysed the RACE reads in MiXCR, keeping a single row per CDR3 protein. The table has approximately 370,000 distinct CDR3 sequences, 4.5% to 7% seen once. Sequences were derived from whole blood, sampled in connection with sensitization to the hapten diphenylcyclopropenone (DPC). All receptors derive from a woman under 30 with alopecia areata. Some clones in this sample may be carry-over from other donors' samples.

The J gene is TRBJ2-3, the V gene TRBV27, with D maybe TRBD1 (6 bases). This CDR3 spans 12 amino acids. Trimming took 4 bases from V and 6 from J, leaving 8 bases between them. Looked up from germline, CDR1 is MNHEY and CDR2 is SMNVEV (reference sequence). CDR3 nucleotides: TGTGCCAGCAGTTCAGGGGAGGATACGCAGTATTTT. Translated, it gives CASSSGEDTQYF.

This clonotype has a handful of counts. The rearrangement links TRBV27 to TRBJ1-5, with TRBD1 matching over 7 bases. The CDR3 is made up of 16 amino acids. With V trimmed by 3 bases and J by 2 bases, 7 bases remained unmatched. The germline CDR1 and CDR2 sequences are MNHEY and SMNVEV (reference sequence). As DNA, the CDR3 is TGTGCCAGCAGTTTTCTAGGGGGCGGGGGCAATCAGCCCCAGCATTTT. Its translation is CASSFLGGGGNQPQHF.

This clonotype was seen many times. V usage is TRBV5-1 and J usage is TRBJ2-5; D may be TRBD1 or TRBD2 (5 bases each). V shed 1 base and J shed 3 bases, with 10 bases lying between them. This CDR3 comprises 14 residues. The V gene's germline CDR1 is SGHRS and CDR2 YFSETQ. The CDR3 reads CASSLPGAEETQYF. CDR3 sequence (DNA): TGCGCCAGCAGCTTGCCCGGGGCCGAAGAGACCCAGTACTTC.

Many counts were recorded for this clonotype. The chain has TRBV7-9 and TRBJ2-1, with D unclear. Trimming took 1 base from V and 2 from J, leaving 9 bases between them. The CDR3 contains 15 residues. Germline CDR1 is SEHNR and CDR2 is FQNEAQ (reference sequence). The CDR3 sequence: CASSLVPETYNEQFF. For the CDR3, the DNA is TGTGCCAGCAGCTTAGTTCCTGAGACCTACAATGAGCAGTTCTTC. The variable domain in full, with the rest retrieved from reference TRBV7-9 and TRBJ2-1, is DTGVSQNPRHKITKRGQNVTFRCDPISEHNRLYWYRQTLGQGPEFLTYFQNEAQLEKSRLLSDRFSAERPKGSFSTLEIQRTEQGDSAMYLCASSLVPETYNEQFFGPGTRLTVL.

This clonotype was observed at least ten times. The chain joins TRBV5-5 to TRBJ1-1; no reliable D call. Trimming left V 4 bases short and J 1 base short, with 8 bases between. CDR1 and CDR2 from the germline V gene are SGHKS and YYEKEE (reference sequence). CDR3 size: 13 residues. CDR3 in DNA: TGTGCCAGCAGCCTCCCCCCGAACACTGAAGCTTTCTTT. It encodes CASSLPPNTEAFF.